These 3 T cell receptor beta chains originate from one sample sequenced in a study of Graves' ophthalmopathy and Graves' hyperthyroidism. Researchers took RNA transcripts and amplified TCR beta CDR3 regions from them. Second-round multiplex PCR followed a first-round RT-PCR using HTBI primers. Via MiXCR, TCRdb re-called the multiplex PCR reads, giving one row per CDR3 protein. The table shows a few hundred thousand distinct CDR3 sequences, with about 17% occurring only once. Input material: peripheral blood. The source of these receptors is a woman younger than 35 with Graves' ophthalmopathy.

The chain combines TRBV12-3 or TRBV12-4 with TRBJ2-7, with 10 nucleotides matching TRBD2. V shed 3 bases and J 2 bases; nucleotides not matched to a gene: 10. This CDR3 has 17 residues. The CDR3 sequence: CASSFRSRLAGTYEQYF. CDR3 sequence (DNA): TGTGCCAGCAGTTTCCGATCAAGACTAGCGGGTACCTACGAGCAGTACTTC.

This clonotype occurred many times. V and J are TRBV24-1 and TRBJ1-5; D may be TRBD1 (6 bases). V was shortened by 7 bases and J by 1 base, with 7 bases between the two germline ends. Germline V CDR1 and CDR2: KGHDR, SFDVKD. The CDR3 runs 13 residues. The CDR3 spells CATRGQSNQPQHF. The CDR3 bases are TGTGCCACCAGAGGACAGAGCAATCAGCCCCAGCATTTT.

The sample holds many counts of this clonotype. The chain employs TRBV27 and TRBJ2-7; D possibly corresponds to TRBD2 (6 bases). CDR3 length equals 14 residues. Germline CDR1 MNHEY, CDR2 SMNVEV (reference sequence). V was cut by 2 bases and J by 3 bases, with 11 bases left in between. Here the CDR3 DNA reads TGTGCCAGCAGTTTAGGGCGGGGTAACTACGAGCAGTACTTC. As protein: CASSLGRGNYEQYF.